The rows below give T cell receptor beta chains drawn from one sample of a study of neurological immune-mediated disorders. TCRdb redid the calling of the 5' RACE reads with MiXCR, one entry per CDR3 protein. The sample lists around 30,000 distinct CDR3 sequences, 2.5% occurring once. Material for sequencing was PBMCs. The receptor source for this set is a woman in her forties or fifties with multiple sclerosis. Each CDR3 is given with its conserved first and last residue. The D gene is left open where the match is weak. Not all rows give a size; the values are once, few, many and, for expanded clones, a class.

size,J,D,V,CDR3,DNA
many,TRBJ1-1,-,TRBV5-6,CASSSSSVLGAFF,TGTGCCAGCAGCTCGTCCTCAGTATTAGGAGCTTTCTTT
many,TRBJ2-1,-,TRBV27,CASSPSRTNEQFF,TGTGCCAGCAGTCCATCGCGGACTAATGAGCAGTTCTTC
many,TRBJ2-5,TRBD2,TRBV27,CASSPLAGGPKTQYF,TGTGCCAGCAGTCCCTTAGCGGGGGGGCCGAAGACCCAGTACTTC
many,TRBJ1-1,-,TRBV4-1,CASSPHSKGQEAFF,TGCGCCAGCAGCCCACATAGCAAGGGCCAAGAAGCTTTCTTT
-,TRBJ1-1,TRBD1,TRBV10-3,CAIRSGTGNTEAFF,TGTGCCATCAGATCCGGGACAGGTAACACTGAAGCTTTCTTT
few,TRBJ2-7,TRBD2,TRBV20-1,CSASGLAGKSSYEQYF,TGCAGTGCTAGCGGGTTAGCGGGGAAAAGCTCCTACGAGCAGTACTTC
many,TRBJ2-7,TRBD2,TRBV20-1,CSAQRGGTYEQYF,TGCAGTGCTCAGCGGGGGGGCACCTACGAGCAGTACTTC
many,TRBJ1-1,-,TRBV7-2,CASSFGMLEAFF,TGTGCCAGCAGCTTCGGAATGCTAGAAGCTTTCTTT
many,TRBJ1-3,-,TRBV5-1,CASGTGGNTIYF,TGCGCCAGCGGGACGGGTGGAAACACCATATATTTT
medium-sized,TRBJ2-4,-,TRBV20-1,CSARAVGDFKNIQYF,TGCAGTGCTAGAGCGGTAGGGGATTTCAAAAACATTCAGTACTTC
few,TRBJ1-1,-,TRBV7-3,CASSPRGLSTEAFF,TGTGCCAGCAGCCCGCGGGGCTTGAGCACTGAAGCTTTCTTT
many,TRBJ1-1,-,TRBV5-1,CASSLAGGKIEAFF,TGCGCCAGCAGCCTCGCCGGGGGGAAGATTGAAGCTTTCTTT
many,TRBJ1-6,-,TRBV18,CASSPGDYNSPLNF,TGTGCCAGCTCACCAGGGGACTATAATTCACCCCTCAACTTT